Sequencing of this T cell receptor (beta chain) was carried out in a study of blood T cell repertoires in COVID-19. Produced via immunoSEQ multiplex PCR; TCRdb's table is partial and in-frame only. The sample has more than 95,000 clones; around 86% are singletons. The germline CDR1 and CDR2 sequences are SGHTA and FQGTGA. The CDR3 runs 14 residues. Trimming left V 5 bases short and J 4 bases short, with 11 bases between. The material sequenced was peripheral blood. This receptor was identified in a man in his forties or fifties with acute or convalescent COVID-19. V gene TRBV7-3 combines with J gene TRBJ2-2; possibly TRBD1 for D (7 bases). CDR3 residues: CASSAGQSTGELFF. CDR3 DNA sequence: TGTGCCAGCAGCGCGGGACAGTCCACCGGGGAGCTGTTTTTT.